A selection of T cell receptor beta chains follows, all from one sample in a study of blood T cell repertoires in COVID-19. TCRdb's copy holds only in-frame clones and misses some; the assay was immunoSEQ multiplex PCR. The sample holds about 480,000 clones, 70% to 90% seen once. Material for sequencing was PBMCs or T cells enriched from blood (not recorded which). These receptors were taken from a woman younger than 30 with acute COVID-19. Both conserved end residues are part of each CDR3. Fields, in order: J gene, V gene, D gene, CDR3 protein. D genes are given only for firm matches.

TRBJ1-2	TRBV30	TRBD1	CAWSRRTGYGYTF
TRBJ2-7	TRBV7-8	.	CASSPGHGYEQYF
TRBJ1-3	TRBV5-1	.	CASSPVFSSGNTIYF
TRBJ1-2	TRBV27	TRBD1	CASRWTGGNGYTF
TRBJ1-2	TRBV28	.	CASSFSAAHYGYTF
TRBJ1-5	TRBV20-1	TRBD1	CSASDGDRGSNQPQHF
TRBJ2-3	TRBV6-4	.	CASSDSKAGKDTQYF
TRBJ2-1	TRBV5-5	TRBD2	CATGGASGRNEQFF
TRBJ1-2	TRBV28	.	CASIRPGINYGYTF
TRBJ2-3	TRBV7-2	.	CASSFGGTDTQYF
TRBJ2-5	TRBV29-1	TRBD2	CSVGAGTSGGETQYF
TRBJ2-7	TRBV5-8	TRBD1	CASSLGGQGVYEQYF
TRBJ2-3	TRBV28	.	CASTVLWGRGVDTQYF
TRBJ2-1	TRBV2	.	CASTIVGVRGEQFF
TRBJ1-1	TRBV24-1	.	CATRREDTEAFF
TRBJ1-1	TRBV7-9	TRBD1	CASSRQGDTEAFF
TRBJ1-2	TRBV30	.	CAWSVNTNGYTF
TRBJ2-1	TRBV27	TRBD1	CASSVPNRGREQFF
TRBJ1-5	TRBV25-1	.	CASSVYRSNQPQHF
TRBJ1-5	TRBV3-1/TRBV3-2	TRBD1	CASSNGQGRGQPQHF
TRBJ1-3	TRBV19	.	CASSMRSPAGNTIYF
TRBJ2-5	TRBV20-1	TRBD1	CSARTGETQYF
TRBJ2-1	TRBV3-1/TRBV3-2	TRBD2	CASSQNPAGVGNEQFF
TRBJ2-7	TRBV6-5	TRBD1	CASRTGNSYEQYF
TRBJ2-1	TRBV5-4	.	CASSNGANEQFF
TRBJ2-1	TRBV5-4	TRBD2	CASSLVLAEINEQFF
TRBJ2-1	TRBV19	TRBD2	CASTLSGNHYNEQFF
TRBJ2-5	TRBV5-1	.	CASSYSGGKETQYF
TRBJ2-7	TRBV7-2	.	CASSLSPGDEQYF
TRBJ2-3	TRBV9	.	CASSGRAGSGDTQYF
TRBJ2-3	TRBV4-3	.	CASSHSSASTDTQYF
TRBJ1-1	TRBV10-2	.	CASRTLGGNTEAFF
TRBJ2-5	TRBV3-1/TRBV3-2	.	CASSQPSTQETQYF
TRBJ2-7	TRBV27	TRBD1	CASSNRGPYEQYF
TRBJ2-7	TRBV5-1	.	CASSSGQIYEQYF
TRBJ2-1	TRBV28	TRBD2	CASSSGGELDPDEQFF
TRBJ2-1	TRBV5-4	TRBD2	CASSRTSGGSYNEQFF
TRBJ1-1	TRBV2	TRBD1	CASSDRGRMNTEAFF
TRBJ2-2	TRBV10-2	TRBD1	CASSSTGTGGPTGELFF
TRBJ1-2	TRBV7-8	.	CASSLAGLRTRGEGYTF
TRBJ2-5	TRBV7-2	TRBD2	CASSQGLAETQYF
TRBJ1-5	TRBV6-2/TRBV6-3	.	CASSSNGGWQPQHF
TRBJ2-5	TRBV27	.	CASSGQRGETQYF
TRBJ2-7	TRBV3-1/TRBV3-2	.	CASSTIYEQYF
TRBJ2-1	TRBV7-6	TRBD2	CASSTRTSGRRDEQFF
TRBJ1-1	TRBV9	.	CASSVGKSGTEAFF
TRBJ2-1	TRBV5-1	.	CASSLTSPSENEQFF
TRBJ2-1	TRBV4-2	.	CASREDNLSYNEQFF
TRBJ2-1	TRBV18	.	CASSPRDTGDDYNEQFF
TRBJ2-7	TRBV3-1/TRBV3-2	TRBD2	CASSHYGLAGYEQYF
TRBJ1-1	TRBV29-1	.	CSGTTSLNTEAFF
TRBJ2-5	TRBV7-8	TRBD2	CASSSTGLGQETQYF
TRBJ2-7	TRBV27	.	CASKPDPLRDTDDEQYF
TRBJ1-2	TRBV20-1	.	CSASDGYGHTF
TRBJ1-2	TRBV3-1/TRBV3-2	.	CASSQARIYGYTF
TRBJ1-4	TRBV4-1	.	CASSQGRGNEKLFF
TRBJ1-6	TRBV11-2	.	CASSLEYNRARSPLHF
TRBJ2-7	TRBV19	.	CASSIKAGENYEQYF
TRBJ2-7	TRBV19	TRBD2	CASSKIAGVSSHEQYF
TRBJ2-3	TRBV9	.	CASSPGVRVDTQYF